The source of this T cell receptor (beta chain) is a study of cytomegalovirus exposure and HLA in healthy donors (dated by TCRdb to between 2016 and 2019). In terms of the full investigation: According to an earlier analysis of around 600 of the donors, about 190 million T cells yielded 117 million unique TCR beta sequences and more than 250 Gb of sequence data. Approximately 300 gigabases of sequencing data and some 85 million unique TCR sequences were included in an early release covering 500 to 750 HLA-typed donors. Of the 398 genotyped donors, more than 75% were placed in the genetic ancestry cluster associated with self-reported Caucasian donors. The study aimed to test whether signatures of past pathogen exposure could be identified by cataloging public T cell receptors. The study profiled the T cell repertoires of 666 subjects by immunosequencing and related them to cytomegalovirus serostatus. A separate validation cohort of roughly 120 different subjects was used in addition to the roughly 720-subject first cohort. To predict cytomegalovirus infection status, the study brought together high-throughput TCR immunosequencing, statistical association of individual TCRs with disease status, and machine learning. A later analysis re-analyzed previously published TCR beta repertoires from roughly 690 donors and added high-resolution HLA genotyping to study TCR occurrence patterns. Rather than using new phenotypic data, the later analysis identified candidate immune exposures from TCR beta sequences and from how often those sequences occurred across donors. In an earlier analysis of 500 to 650 of the donors, high-throughput TCR beta sequencing was used to judge whether each TCR beta V gene segment behaved as functional or pseudogenic. Donor age, sex, ethnicity and CMV serostatus were compiled together with the repertoire data. A later genetic analysis took genome-wide SNP genotypes for about 60% of the roughly 670 donors and used that subset as a discovery cohort. Every repertoire in the discovery cohort had been generated on one and the same sequencing platform. Class I and class II HLA loci were covered by the typing at four-digit resolution. Typing coverage differed by locus: A, B, C, DRB1 and DQB1 were typed in roughly 620-640 donors, DQA1 in about 560, DPA1 in roughly 590, and DPB1 in 400 to 490. Five DR-DQ haplotypes were handled as single units for association and clustering because linkage in the cohort was strong. Among 300 to 500 genotyped donors of the cohort, an average of approximately 240,000 unique TCR beta nucleotide sequences was sequenced per donor, of which roughly 17% were non-productive. Overall study outcomes, separate from this receptor: Roughly uniform sequencing depth across donors was assumed in presence/absence analyses, although this assumption may not hold. When HLA alleles, especially DR and DQ, strongly co-occurred, attributing TCR associations to individual alleles was difficult. Three of the identified cytomegalovirus-associated TCR beta chains were confirmed in vitro to be specific for cytomegalovirus antigens. A later analysis found that most CMV-associated TCR beta chains appeared HLA-restricted, with HLA associations seemingly driven largely by CMV exposure. It was suggested by the authors that the approach could potentially be generalized to other disease states and immunological phenotypes. Specific HLA alleles were associated with 15,000 to 20,000 TCR beta sequences at a false discovery rate of 0.05 in a later analysis. A total of about 180 TCR beta chains were listed by the study as associated with cytomegalovirus. In an earlier analysis of some 640 of the donors, most TCR beta V segments were observed in productive rearrangements about 90% or about 30% of the time, broadly matching IMGT annotations. In a later analysis, the rate of TCR association differed among HLA loci, with DRB1 alleles having the most associated TCRs and HLA-C alleles having the fewest. Because counts were too low, more than 15 rarely observed V segments, including chromosome 9 orphons, were left out of the earlier analysis of 500 to 650 of the donors. For the cohort, immune exposure information was limited to CMV serostatus. A group of highly shared sequence variants was considered likely to be a technical artifact of the sequencing pipeline. This cohort had only TCR beta chains sequenced, and the lack of alpha or paired-chain data limited which features could be detected. Most TCR sequences were observed very rarely across donors, whereas some public TCRs were present in many individuals. In a later analysis, HLA-associated TCR beta chains were found to be more clonally expanded and to have lower generation probabilities than equally common non-associated chains. A further reported finding was that TCR beta sequences accurately predicted the HLA-A and HLA-B alleles for most subjects in the first cohort. Because some donors lacked HLA typing at each locus, the association tests relied only on the typed subset. Correlated functional status among segregating V segments might be attributable to linkage disequilibrium, but an unknown experimental factor could not be ruled out. In a later genetic analysis, a missense DCLRE1C variant was associated with V-gene and J-gene trimming of TCR beta chains, and the association was replicated in an independent cohort. A later genetic analysis reported fewer N-insertions in productive TCRs among donors in an Asian-associated ancestry cluster than the approximately 670-donor mean. Some IMGT-functional V segments, including TRBV6-2 and TRBV6-3, could not be told apart with the 87-base-pair reads, so those segments were excluded. In a later analysis, several top co-occurrence clusters were reported to appear linked to parvovirus B19, influenza, CMV and Epstein-Barr virus. The classifier was reported to diagnose cytomegalovirus status with high specificity and sensitivity in both the original cohort and the validation cohort.

The CDR3, from cysteine to phenylalanine, totals 15 residues. Kept here is only the CDR3 DNA, which spans 45 bases and is read in frame from base 1. At the junction V is shortened by 0 bases and J by 9 bases; bases outside the gene matches: 3. Based on the germline V gene, the CDR1 and CDR2 sequences are MGHRA and YSYEKL. Library creation used the immunoSEQ multiplex PCR assay. For the multiplex PCR, a mixture combining 60 forward primers for TCR Vbeta segments and 13 reverse primers for TCR Jbeta segments was used. The CDR3 region of rearranged TCR beta genes was amplified from genomic DNA by a multiplex PCR assay. On the Illumina HiSeq System, the amplified TCR beta libraries were sequenced as 87-base-pair reads. Regarding the original processing steps: A later analysis counted approximately 84 million unique TCR beta chains across the 670 or so repertoires, and around 12 million of these chains were shared by at least two donors. Raw reads were error-corrected and collapsed into unique sequences with a nearest-neighbor algorithm that merged closely related sequences to remove PCR and sequencing errors. Alignment of CDR3 sequences to IMGT reference sequences was used to assign V, D and J gene segments. For a sequence to be retained, a match of at least six nucleotides to both a V gene segment and a J gene segment was required. Rearrangements were called productive when the CDR3 lacked stop codons and stayed in frame with V and J; all others were non-productive. CDR3 was defined according to IMGT convention as the region running from the second conserved V-encoded cysteine to the conserved J-encoded phenylalanine. The earlier analysis of fewer than 750 of the donors excluded sequences that lacked an unambiguous match to a single V gene segment. In an earlier analysis of around 600 of the donors, V segments were called functional above 56.7% productive rearrangements and were called segregating when the between-donor standard deviation exceeded 5%. A statistical classification framework was built to diagnose cytomegalovirus status from the catalog of TCR beta chain sequences. In a later analysis, TCR nucleotide sequences were compared against IMGT/GENE-DB human TR gene sequences so that V and J genes could be assigned. Using the TCRdist pipeline, a later analysis assigned CDR3 sequences along with most-parsimonious VDJ recombination scenarios. In a later analysis, each TCR beta chain was defined by its CDR3 amino acid sequence together with its V-gene family, and reads lacking a unique V-gene family were excluded. A later analysis removed 592 highly shared, low-generation-probability nucleotide sequences to deal with suspected cross-contamination and a sequencing artifact. In a later analysis, a clonal expansion index was calculated for each public chain from normalized within-repertoire ranks of inferred template counts. Generation probabilities in a later analysis came from a VDJ recombination model fitted to out-of-frame rearrangements, and those results were checked against IGoR. A later analysis scored TCR-TCR, TCR-HLA and TCR-CMV co-occurrence with hypergeometric tests, applying a repertoire-size bias correction to TCR pairs. In a later analysis, false discovery rates were estimated by permuting HLA or CMV assignments 20 times. In a later analysis, co-occurring TCRs were grouped using DBSCAN, and TCRdist sequence similarity was added for clustering within HLA-allele-positive subsets. Repertoires with fewer than 30,000 or more than 120,000 public chains, plus five repertoires with anomalous nucleotide sharing, were excluded from co-occurrence clustering. TCRdb carries this immuneACCESS record with in-frame sequences only. Its versions omit some clonotypes, under half of them owing to an unresolved V gene in the studies checked, with the rest unexplained. That table gives V, J and clone size, and the DNA gave D and trimming. In this sample the table shows 100,000 or so clones, over 65% of which occur a single time. Jointly, the top ten make up 4.6% of the sample.

Comment on this clone: The specificity of this receptor is unknown. There are no base qualities to consult, and no much larger clone falls within one base.

The cohort was made up of under 800 healthy bone marrow donors. At the time of sampling, every cohort member was nominally healthy, though immune exposures that went unrecorded were likely present. The donor tested CMV seropositive and was one of the 289 seropositive cohort members. Every donor gave a peripheral blood sample, and the peripheral blood mononuclear cells from that sample were used for TCR beta sequencing. Genomic DNA extraction from the blood cell samples was performed with the Qiagen DNeasy Blood Extraction Kit. Specimen: PBMCs. Recombination linked TRBV4-1 to TRBJ1-6; TRBD1 aligns with 9 central bases. The TCR comes from a woman aged 40 to 50 in good health and CMV-seropositive. The DNA sequence follows: TGCGCCAGCAGCCAAGAGGGACAGGGTGCTTCACCCCTCCACTTT. Translated, this is CASSQEGQGASPLHF.